This TCR beta chain was captured by sequencing in a study of T cell responses to AZD1222 COVID-19 vaccine. Study-wide points: With two AZD1222 doses given, Spike-specific TCR breadth and depth both rose. It should be noted that donors were predominantly white British and more often female, and clonal diversity was possibly underestimated. Recipients of AZD1222 seropositive at baseline numbered only 5 or 6. Repertoire sampling occurred only after the peak T cell response.

The assay was immunoSEQ multiplex PCR, and TCRdb's table has in-frame clones only and misses some. The sample carries approximately 150,000 clones, roughly 94% recorded once. Notes on this clone: Its antigen is undetermined.

The source material was peripheral blood, sampled 28 days after the second AZD1222 dose. The origin of this receptor is an adult who received the AZD1222 COVID-19 vaccine.

For the CDR3, the DNA is TGCGCCAGCAGTGAGTCCCGAAAGACAGGGATCGAGACCCAGTACTTC. Protein sequence: CASSESRKTGIETQYF. V and J are TRBV10-1 and TRBJ2-5; 7 bases line up with TRBD1. The trim removed 0 bases at V and 5 bases at J, leaving 9 bases unmatched. The length of the CDR3 is 16 residues. Per the germline V gene, CDR1 is WNHNN and CDR2 is SYGVQD (reference sequence).